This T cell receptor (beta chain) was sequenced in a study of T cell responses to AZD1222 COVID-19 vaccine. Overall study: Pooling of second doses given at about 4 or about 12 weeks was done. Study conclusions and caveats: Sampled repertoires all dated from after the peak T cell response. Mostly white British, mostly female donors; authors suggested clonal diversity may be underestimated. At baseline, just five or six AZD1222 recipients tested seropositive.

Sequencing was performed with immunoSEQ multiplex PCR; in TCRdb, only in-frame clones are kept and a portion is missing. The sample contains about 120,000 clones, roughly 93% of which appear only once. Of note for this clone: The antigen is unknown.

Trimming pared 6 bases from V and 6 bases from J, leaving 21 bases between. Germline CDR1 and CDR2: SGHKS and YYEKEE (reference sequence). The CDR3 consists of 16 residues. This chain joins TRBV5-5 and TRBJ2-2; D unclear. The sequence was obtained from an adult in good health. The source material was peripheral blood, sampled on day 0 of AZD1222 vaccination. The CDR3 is CASKTTGSPKAGELFF. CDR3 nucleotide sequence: TGTGCCAGCAAAACTACCGGGTCCCCCAAGGCCGGGGAGCTGTTTTTT.